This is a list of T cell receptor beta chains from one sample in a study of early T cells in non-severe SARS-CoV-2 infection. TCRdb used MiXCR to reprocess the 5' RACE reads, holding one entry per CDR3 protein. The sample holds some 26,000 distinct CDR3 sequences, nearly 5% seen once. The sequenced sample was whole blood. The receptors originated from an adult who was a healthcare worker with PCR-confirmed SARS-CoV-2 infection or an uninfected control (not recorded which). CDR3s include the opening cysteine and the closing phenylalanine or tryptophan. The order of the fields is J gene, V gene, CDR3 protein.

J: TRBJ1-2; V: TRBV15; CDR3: CATSRDSGQGTVYGYTF
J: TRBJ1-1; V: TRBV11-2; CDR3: CASSLEGQGTMNTEAFF
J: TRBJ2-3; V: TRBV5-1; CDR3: CASSSGLAGETDTQYF
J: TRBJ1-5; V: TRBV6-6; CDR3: CASSPGGNQPQHF
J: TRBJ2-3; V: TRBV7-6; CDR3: CASSSLAGGRTDTQYF
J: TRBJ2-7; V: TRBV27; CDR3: CASSLRQYTYEQYF
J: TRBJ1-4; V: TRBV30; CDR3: CMGDRGGLNEKLFF
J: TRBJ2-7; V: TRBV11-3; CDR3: CASSLGTSGSYEQYF
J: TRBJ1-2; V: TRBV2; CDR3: CASSATGLANYGYTF
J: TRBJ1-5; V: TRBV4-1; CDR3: CASSQVNRGDQPQHF
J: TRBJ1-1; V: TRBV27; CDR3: CASQPRGVNTEAFF
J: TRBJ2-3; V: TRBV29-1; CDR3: CSVEVADTQYF
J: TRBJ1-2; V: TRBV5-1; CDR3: CASSLDTGRYGYTF
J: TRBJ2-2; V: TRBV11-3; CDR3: CASSLGRGQGWTGELFF
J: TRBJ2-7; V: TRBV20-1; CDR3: CSASGAGKAQGYEQYF
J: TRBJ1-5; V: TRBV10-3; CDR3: CAISDQNQPQHF
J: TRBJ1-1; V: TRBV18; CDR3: CASSPQNGGTEAFF
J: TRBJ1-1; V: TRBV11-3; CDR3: CASSPRPNTEAFF
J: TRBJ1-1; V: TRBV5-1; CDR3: CASSLAYGVNTEAFF
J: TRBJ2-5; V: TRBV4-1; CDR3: CASSHGQGPRETQYF
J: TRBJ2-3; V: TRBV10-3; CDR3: CAISPGLAGRTDTQYF
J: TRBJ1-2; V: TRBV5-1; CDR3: CASSLGTNYGYTF
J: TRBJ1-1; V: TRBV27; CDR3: CASSSLTGGAEAFF
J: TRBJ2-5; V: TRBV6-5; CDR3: CASSYSYGQETQYF
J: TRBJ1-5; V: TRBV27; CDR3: CASSFGGLNQPQHF
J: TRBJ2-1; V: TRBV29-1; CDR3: CSVEDSYSYNEQFF
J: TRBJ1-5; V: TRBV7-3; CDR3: CASSLQGYSNQPQHF
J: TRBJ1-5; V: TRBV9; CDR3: CASSVGESGQPQHF
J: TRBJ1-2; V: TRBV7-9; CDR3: CASSLELLYGYTF
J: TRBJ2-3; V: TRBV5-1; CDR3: CASSLLGPTITSTDTQYF
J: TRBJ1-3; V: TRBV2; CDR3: CASSADALSENTIYF
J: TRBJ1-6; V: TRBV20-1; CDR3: CSARDQGAYSPLHF
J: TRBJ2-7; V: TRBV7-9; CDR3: CASTFPGSEGLGGYEQYF
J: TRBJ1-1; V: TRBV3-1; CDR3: CASSQNGLNTEAFF
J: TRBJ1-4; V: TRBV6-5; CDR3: CASNRAGLNEKLFF
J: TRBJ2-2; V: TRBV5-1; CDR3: CATMKDTPGLITGELFF
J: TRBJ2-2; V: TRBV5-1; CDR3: CASSLSSGTGELFF
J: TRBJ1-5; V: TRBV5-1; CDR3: CASSPDSNQPQHF
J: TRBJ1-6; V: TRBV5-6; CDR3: CASSLLGQNNSPLHF
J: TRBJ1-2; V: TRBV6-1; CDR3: CASSPVLGPSNYGYTF
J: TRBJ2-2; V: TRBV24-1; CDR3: CATSGRNTGELFF
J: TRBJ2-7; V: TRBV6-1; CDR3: CASPGGYEQYF
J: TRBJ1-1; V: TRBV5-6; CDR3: CASSLRGTEAFF
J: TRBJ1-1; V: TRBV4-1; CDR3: CASSQDGNVYMNTEAFF